Included here is one TCR beta chain sequence, with context. As yet, its antigen is unknown. These data belong to a study of CD8 T cells in Susac syndrome. Study conclusions and caveats: Acknowledgment was made by the study that its TCR sequencing and HLA analysis involved a relatively small number of individuals.

Sequencing of TCR beta covered CD8+ and CD4+ T cells obtained from blood. Isolation of CD8+ and CD4+ T cells was performed negatively, whereas enrichment of TEMRA cells was done by FACS. Germline V gene sequence: CDR1 SQVTM, CDR2 ANQGSEA. J gave up 1 base and V 4 bases, and 9 bases lay outside the gene matches. CDR3 size: 15 residues. An input of about 0.5 to 1 ug of RNA was subjected to reverse transcription using random hexamers. An immunoSEQ multiplex PCR amplified TCR beta CDR3 over 54 Vbeta and 13 Jbeta. TCRdb processed the immunoSEQ multiplex PCR reads anew with MiXCR; each CDR3 protein has one entry. The table lists around 160,000 distinct CDR3 sequences, 90% to 95% of them singletons, with about 0.13% in the top ten.

This sequence joins TRBV29-1 and TRBJ2-5; 7 bases map to TRBD2. Sequenced material: CD4+ T cells from PBMCs. The sequence was obtained from a human donor in good health. CDR3 residues: CSVGMGGSSQETQYF. CDR3 bases: TGCAGCGTTGGTATGGGGGGGTCCTCCCAAGAGACCCAGTACTTC.